The sequence of this TCR beta chain was determined in a study of radiotherapy plus CTLA-4 blockade in lung cancer. Turning to the study itself: In less than 20% of patients, objective responses were seen; 31% had disease control.

Method: immunoSEQ multiplex PCR; TCRdb's copy keeps in-frame clones and lacks some. The repertoire holds tens of thousands of clones, with about 88% as singletons. Germline V CDR1 and CDR2: GTSNPN, SVGIG (reference sequence). V gave up 2 bases and J gave up 5 bases, with 10 bases separating them. The CDR3 spans 12 residues. The source of this sequence is a human donor with non-small cell lung cancer whose response to radiotherapy plus ipilimumab could not be evaluated. The chain carries TRBV30 and TRBJ2-7; D is ambiguous. Specimen: peripheral blood, collected from a patient treated with radiotherapy plus ipilimumab. The CDR3 loop is CAWSIQINEQYF. CDR3 in DNA: TGTGCCTGGAGTATCCAGATAAACGAGCAGTACTTC. Drawing the rest from reference TRBV30 and TRBJ2-7, the complete variable domain is SQTIHQWPATLVQPVGSPLSLECTVEGTSNPNLYWYRQAAGRGLQLLFYSVGIGQISSEVPQNLSASRPQDRQFILSSKKLLLSDSGFYLCAWSIQINEQYFGPGTRLTVT.